Sequencing of this TCR beta chain was carried out in a study of T cell responses to AZD1222 COVID-19 vaccine. Germline assignment: CDR1 MNHEY and CDR2 SMNVEV (reference sequence). The CDR3 sequence is 14 residues long. V shed 4 bases and J shed 1 base, with 10 bases lying between them. Details on this clone: Its specificity is unknown.

The protocol was immunoSEQ multiplex PCR, while the TCRdb copy is restricted to in-frame clones and leaves out a portion. This table has 95,000 to 110,000 clones, roughly 88% appearing once. Study outcomes and limitations: After two AZD1222 doses, spike-specific TCR breadth and depth rose versus day 0. Unmutated variant regions reportedly attract nearly half of all spike-specific TCRs. Spike-wide vaccine-associated CD4 TCRs dominated at 160-218 and 743-854. The donor cohort was predominantly white British with a female majority, and clonal diversity may have been underestimated.

This TCR came from an adult in good health. The chain is built from TRBV27 and TRBJ1-1; D is unclear. Sample: peripheral blood, taken on day 0 of AZD1222 vaccination. This CDR3 reads CASSSPIRNTEAFF. CDR3 DNA sequence: TGTGCCAGCAGTTCACCTATAAGGAACACTGAAGCTTTCTTT.